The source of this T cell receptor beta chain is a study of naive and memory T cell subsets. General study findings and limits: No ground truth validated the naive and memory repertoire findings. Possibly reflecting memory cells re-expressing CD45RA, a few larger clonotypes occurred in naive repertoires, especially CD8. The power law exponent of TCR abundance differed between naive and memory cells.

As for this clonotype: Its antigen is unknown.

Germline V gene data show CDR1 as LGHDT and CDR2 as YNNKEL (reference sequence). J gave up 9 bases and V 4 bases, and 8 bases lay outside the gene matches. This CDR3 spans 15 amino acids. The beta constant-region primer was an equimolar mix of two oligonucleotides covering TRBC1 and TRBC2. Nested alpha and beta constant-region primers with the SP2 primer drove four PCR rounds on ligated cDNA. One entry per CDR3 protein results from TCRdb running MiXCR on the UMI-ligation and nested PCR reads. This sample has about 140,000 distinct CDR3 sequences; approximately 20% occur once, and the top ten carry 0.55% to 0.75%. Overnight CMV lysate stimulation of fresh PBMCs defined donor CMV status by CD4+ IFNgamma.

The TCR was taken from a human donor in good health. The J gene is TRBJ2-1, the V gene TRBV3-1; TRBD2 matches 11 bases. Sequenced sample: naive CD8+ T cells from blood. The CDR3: CASSPTSGSMGEQFF. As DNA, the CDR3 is TGTGCCAGCAGCCCAACTAGCGGGAGTATGGGTGAGCAGTTCTTC.